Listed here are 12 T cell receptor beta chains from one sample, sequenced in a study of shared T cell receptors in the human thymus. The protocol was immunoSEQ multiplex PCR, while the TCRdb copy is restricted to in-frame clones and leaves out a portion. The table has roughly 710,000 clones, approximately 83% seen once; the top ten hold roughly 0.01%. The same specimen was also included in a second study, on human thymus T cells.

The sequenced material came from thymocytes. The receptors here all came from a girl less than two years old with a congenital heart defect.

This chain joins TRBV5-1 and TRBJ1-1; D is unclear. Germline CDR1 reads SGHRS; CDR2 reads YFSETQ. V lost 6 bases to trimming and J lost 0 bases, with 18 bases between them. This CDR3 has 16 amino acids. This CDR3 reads CASTPLSPVMNTEAFF. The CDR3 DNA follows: TGCGCCAGCACCCCCCTAAGTCCCGTAATGAACACTGAAGCTTTCTTT. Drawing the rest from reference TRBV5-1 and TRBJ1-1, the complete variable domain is KAGVTQTPRYLIKTRGQQVTLSCSPISGHRSVSWYQQTPGQGLQFLFEYFSETQRNKGNFPGRFSGRQFSNSRSEMNVSTLELGDSALYLCASTPLSPVMNTEAFFGQGTRLTVV.

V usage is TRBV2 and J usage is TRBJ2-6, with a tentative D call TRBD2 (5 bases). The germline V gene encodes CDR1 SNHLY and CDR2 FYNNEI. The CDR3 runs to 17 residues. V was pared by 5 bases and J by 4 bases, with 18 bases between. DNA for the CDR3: TGTGCCAGCAGTTTGTGGCGGGCTGACCCGGGGGCCAACGTCCTGACTTTC. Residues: CASSLWRADPGANVLTF. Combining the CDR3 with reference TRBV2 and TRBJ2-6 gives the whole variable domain EPEVTQTPSHQVTQMGQEVILRCVPISNHLYFYWYRQILGQKVEFLVSFYNNEISEKSEIFDDQFSVERPDGSNFTLKIRSTKLEDSAMYFCASSLWRADPGANVLTFGAGSRLTVL.

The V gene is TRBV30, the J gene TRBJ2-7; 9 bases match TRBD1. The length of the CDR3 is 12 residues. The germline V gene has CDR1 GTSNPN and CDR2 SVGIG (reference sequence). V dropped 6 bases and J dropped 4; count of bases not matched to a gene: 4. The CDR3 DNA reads TGTGCCTGCAGACAGGGGGGGTACGAGCAGTACTTC. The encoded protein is CACRQGGYEQYF.

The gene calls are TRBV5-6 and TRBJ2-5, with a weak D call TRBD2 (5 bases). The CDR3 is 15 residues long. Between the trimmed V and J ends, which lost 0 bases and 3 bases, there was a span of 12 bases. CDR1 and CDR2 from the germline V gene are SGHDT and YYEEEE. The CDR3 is CASSLGGYSEETQYF. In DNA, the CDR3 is TGTGCCAGCAGCTTGGGTGGATATAGCGAAGAGACCCAGTACTTC.

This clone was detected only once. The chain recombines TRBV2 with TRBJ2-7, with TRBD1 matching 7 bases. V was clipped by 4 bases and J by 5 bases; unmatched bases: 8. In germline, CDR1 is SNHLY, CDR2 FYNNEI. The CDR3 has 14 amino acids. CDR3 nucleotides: TGTGCCAGCAGTGCACTAGACAGGGTCCACGAGCAGTACTTC. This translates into CASSALDRVHEQYF.

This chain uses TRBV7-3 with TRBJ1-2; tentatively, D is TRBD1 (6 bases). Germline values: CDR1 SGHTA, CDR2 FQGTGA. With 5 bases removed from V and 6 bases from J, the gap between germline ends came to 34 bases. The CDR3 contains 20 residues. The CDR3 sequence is CASSPDSKGSLLKPSDGYTF. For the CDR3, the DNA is TGTGCCAGCAGCCCGGACAGCAAAGGGTCTCTTCTGAAGCCGTCAGATGGCTACACCTTC.

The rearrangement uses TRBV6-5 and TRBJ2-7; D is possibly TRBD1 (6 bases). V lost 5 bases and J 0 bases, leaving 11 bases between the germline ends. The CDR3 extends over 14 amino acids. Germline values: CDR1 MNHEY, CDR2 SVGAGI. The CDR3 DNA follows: TGTGCCAGCAGTCTTGGCAGGGGCTCCTACGAGCAGTACTTC. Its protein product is CASSLGRGSYEQYF.

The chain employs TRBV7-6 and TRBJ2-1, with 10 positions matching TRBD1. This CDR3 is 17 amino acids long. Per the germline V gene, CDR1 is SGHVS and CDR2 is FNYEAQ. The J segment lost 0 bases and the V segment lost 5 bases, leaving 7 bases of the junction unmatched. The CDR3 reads CASSRGDRGLSYNEQFF. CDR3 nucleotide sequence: TGTGCCAGCAGCCGAGGGGACAGGGGCCTCTCCTACAATGAGCAGTTCTTC.

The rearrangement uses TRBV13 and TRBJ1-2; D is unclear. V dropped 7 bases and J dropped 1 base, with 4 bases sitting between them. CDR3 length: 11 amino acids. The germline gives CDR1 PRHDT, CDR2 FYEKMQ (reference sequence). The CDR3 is CASIHNYGYTF. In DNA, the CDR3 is TGTGCCAGCATCCATAACTATGGCTACACCTTC.

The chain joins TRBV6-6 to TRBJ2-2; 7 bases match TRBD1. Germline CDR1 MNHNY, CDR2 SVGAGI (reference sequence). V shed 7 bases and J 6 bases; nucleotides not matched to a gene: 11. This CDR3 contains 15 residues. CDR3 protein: CASKERQGRSGELFF. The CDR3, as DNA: TGTGCCAGCAAGGAACGACAGGGAAGATCCGGGGAGCTGTTTTTT.

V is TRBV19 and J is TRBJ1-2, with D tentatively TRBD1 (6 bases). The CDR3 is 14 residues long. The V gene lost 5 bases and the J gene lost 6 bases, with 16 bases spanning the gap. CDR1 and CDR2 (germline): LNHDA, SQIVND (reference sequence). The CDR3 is CASSPGTSRHGYTF. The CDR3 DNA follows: TGTGCCAGTAGTCCCGGGACATCTAGGCATGGCTACACCTTC.

The CDR3 bases are TGCGCCAGCAGCCCCTGGACAGCCAAGAACACTGAAGCTTTCTTT. Protein sequence: CASSPWTAKNTEAFF. The V gene is TRBV5-1, the J gene TRBJ1-1; D is perhaps TRBD1 (6 bases). V was clipped by 4 bases and J by 1 base, with 14 bases between them. Germline CDR1 SGHRS, CDR2 YFSETQ. There are 15 residues in the CDR3.